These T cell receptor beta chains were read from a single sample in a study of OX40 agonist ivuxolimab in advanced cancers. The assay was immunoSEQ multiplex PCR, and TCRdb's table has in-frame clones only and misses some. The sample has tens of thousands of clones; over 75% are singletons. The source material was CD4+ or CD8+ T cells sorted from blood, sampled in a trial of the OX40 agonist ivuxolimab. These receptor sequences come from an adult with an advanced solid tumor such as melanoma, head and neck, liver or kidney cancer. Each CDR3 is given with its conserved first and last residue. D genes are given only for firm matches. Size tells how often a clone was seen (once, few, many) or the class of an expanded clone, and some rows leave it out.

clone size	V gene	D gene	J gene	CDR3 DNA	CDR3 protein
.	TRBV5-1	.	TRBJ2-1	TGCGCCAGCAGCTTGGCTCCCTGGGGTAGCGGTTCCTACAATGAGCAGTTCTTC	CASSLAPWGSGSYNEQFF
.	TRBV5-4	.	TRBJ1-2	TGTGCCAGCAGCTTGGAACAGGGAAGAGGCTATGGCTACACCTTC	CASSLEQGRGYGYTF
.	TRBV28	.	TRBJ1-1	TGTGCCAGCGTCCGTGGGGGGAGGATTGGGAACACTGAAGCTTTCTTT	CASVRGGRIGNTEAFF
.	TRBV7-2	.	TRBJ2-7	TGTGCCAGCAGCCCTCCAGGAACCTCGGGATTCGAGCAGTACTTC	CASSPPGTSGFEQYF
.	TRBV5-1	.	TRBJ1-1	TGCGCCAGCAGCTCCCAGGGAGGGAACACTGAAGCTTTCTTT	CASSSQGGNTEAFF
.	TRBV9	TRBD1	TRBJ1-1	TGTGCCAGCAGCCCCGGACAGGGGATGGCTGAAGCTTTCTTT	CASSPGQGMAEAFF
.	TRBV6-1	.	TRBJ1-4	TGTGCGGCGGCCGTCGGCAGGGATAATGAAAAACTGTTTTTT	CAAAVGRDNEKLFF
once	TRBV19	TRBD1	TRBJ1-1	TGTGCCAGTAGTTCTCGGACAGGGGGTCCGAACACTGAAGCTTTCTTT	CASSSRTGGPNTEAFF
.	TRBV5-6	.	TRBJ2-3	TGTGCCAGCAGCTTAGAATTCACTAACACAGATACGCAGTATTTT	CASSLEFTNTDTQYF
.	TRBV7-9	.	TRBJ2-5	TGTGCCAGCAGCTTAATTGCCCATGAGACCCAGTACTTC	CASSLIAHETQYF
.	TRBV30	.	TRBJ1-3	TGTGCCTGGAGTTTGGCAGGTTATTTCTCTGGAAACACCATATATTTT	CAWSLAGYFSGNTIYF
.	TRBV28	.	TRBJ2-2	TGTGCCAGCAGTTTGTCAACCTGGATAGCCGGGGAGCTGTTTTTT	CASSLSTWIAGELFF
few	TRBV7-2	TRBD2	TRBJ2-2	TGTGCCAGCAGCCCGGAGCCGAATCGAGGGAGGGCCAACGGGGAGCTGTTTTTT	CASSPEPNRGRANGELFF
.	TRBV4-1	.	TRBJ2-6	TGCGCCAGCAGTGACAGGATCAACTCTGGGGCCAACGTCCTGACTTTC	CASSDRINSGANVLTF
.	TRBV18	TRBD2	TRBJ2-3	TGTGCCAGCTACAGAGGCGGGAGGGCCACAGATACGCAGTATTTT	CASYRGGRATDTQYF
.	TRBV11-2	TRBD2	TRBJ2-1	TGTGCCAGCAGCGCCAGCGGGAGTCCCTACAATGAGCAGTTCTTC	CASSASGSPYNEQFF
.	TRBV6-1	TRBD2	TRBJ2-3	TGTGCCAGCAAGCCGGGCCCGGGGGGGGATACGCAGTATTTT	CASKPGPGGDTQYF
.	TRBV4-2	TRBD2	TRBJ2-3	TGTGCCAGCAGCCAAGGTACGACTAGCGGGGCCACAGATACGCAGTATTTT	CASSQGTTSGATDTQYF
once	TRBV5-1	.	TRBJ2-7	TGCGCCAGCAGCGCGACTAGTTCGTCCGAGCAGTACTTC	CASSATSSSEQYF
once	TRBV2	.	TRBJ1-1	TGTGCCAGCATAAGGGATTTGGCTGAAGCTTTCTTT	CASIRDLAEAFF
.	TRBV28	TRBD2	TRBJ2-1	TGTGCCAGCATTTCCTACTCCGGACTAGCGGTTGAGCAGTTCTTC	CASISYSGLAVEQFF
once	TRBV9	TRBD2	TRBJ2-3	TGTGCCAGCAGCCTACGACTAGCGGGAGGTCCAAGCACAGATACGCAGTATTTT	CASSLRLAGGPSTDTQYF
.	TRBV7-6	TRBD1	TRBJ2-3	TGTGCCAGCAGCTTCGGGACAGGGCTTGAGAGAGATACGCAGTATTTT	CASSFGTGLERDTQYF
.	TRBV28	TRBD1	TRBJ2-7	TGTGCCAGCAGTCGACCGACAGGGGCATACGAGCAGTACTTC	CASSRPTGAYEQYF
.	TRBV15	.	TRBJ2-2	TGTGCCACCAGCAGAGGACAGAGAAACACCGGGGAGCTGTTTTTT	CATSRGQRNTGELFF
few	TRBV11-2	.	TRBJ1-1	TGTGCCAGCAGCGGAAGTACAGGGCGGAACACTGAAGCTTTCTTT	CASSGSTGRNTEAFF
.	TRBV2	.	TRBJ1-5	TGTGCCAGCAGTGAGGGGGGGGGAGTACGTAGCAATCAGCCCCAGCATTTT	CASSEGGGVRSNQPQHF
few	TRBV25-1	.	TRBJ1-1	TGTGCCAGCAGTGTACTTCCGGACACTGAAGCTTTCTTT	CASSVLPDTEAFF
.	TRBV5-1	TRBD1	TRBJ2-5	TGCGCCAGCAGCACTCGACAGGGACGAGAGACCCAGTACTTC	CASSTRQGRETQYF
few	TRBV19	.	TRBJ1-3	TGTGCCAGTAGCTTGGGCCCAATCAGCGGAAACACCATATATTTT	CASSLGPISGNTIYF
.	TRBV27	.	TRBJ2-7	TGTGCCAGTTGGACCTTAGGACGAACCTACGAGCAGTACTTC	CASWTLGRTYEQYF
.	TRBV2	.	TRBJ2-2	TGTGCCAGCAAGAGAGAAAACACCGGGGAGCTGTTTTTT	CASKRENTGELFF
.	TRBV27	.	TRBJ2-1	TGTGCCAGCAGTTCCCGATTTTCATGGATCGATGAGCAGTTCTTC	CASSSRFSWIDEQFF
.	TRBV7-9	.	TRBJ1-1	TGTGCCAGCAGCTTAGGACAACGGAACACTGAAGCTTTCTTT	CASSLGQRNTEAFF
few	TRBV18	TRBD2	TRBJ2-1	TGTGCCAGCTCACCAAATAGCGGGAGTCCCTACAATGAGCAGTTCTTC	CASSPNSGSPYNEQFF
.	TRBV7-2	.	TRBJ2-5	TGTGCCAGCAGCTTAGTGTTGGAGACCCAGTACTTC	CASSLVLETQYF
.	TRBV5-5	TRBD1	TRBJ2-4	TGTGCCAGCAGCTTGATAGGGACAGGGAAAAACATTCAGTACTTC	CASSLIGTGKNIQYF
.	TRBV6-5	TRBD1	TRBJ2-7	TGTGCCAGCAGAAATCCGGCCAGGGGGCGCGTCGAGCAGTACTTC	CASRNPARGRVEQYF
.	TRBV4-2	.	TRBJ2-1	TGTGCCAGCAGCCAAGATCGTGGAGGGAGTAACTCCTACAATGAGCAGTTCTTC	CASSQDRGGSNSYNEQFF
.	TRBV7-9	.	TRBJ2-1	TGTGCCAGCAACTTGAGATCCGGGGCTCTCAATGAGCAGTTCTTC	CASNLRSGALNEQFF
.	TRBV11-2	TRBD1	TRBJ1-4	TGTGCCAGCAGCCGATTAGACAGGGCCCTTAATGAAAAACTGTTTTTT	CASSRLDRALNEKLFF
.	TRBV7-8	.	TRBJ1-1	TGTGCCAGCAGCCCGAAGACAGCCGGCGCTTTCTTT	CASSPKTAGAFF
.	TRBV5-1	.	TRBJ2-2	TGCGCCAGCAAGGAGGGGGCGGGGACCGGGGAGCTGTTTTTT	CASKEGAGTGELFF
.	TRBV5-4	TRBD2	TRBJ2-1	TGTGTCAGCAGCTTGGGGCTAGCGGGAGGCAATGAGCAGTTCTTC	CVSSLGLAGGNEQFF
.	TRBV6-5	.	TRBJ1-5	TGTGCCAGCAGTTACTCGGGTCAAAGCAATCAGCCCCAGCATTTT	CASSYSGQSNQPQHF
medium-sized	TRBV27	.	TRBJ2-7	TGTGCCAGCAGTTTAAGTTCTTGGAGTACCTACGAGCAGTACTTC	CASSLSSWSTYEQYF
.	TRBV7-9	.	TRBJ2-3	TGTGCCAGCAGCTTCAGGGGCGAGGCAGATACGCAGTATTTT	CASSFRGEADTQYF
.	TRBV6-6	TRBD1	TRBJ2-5	TGTGCCAGCAGGAGCCGGACAGGGCAGGAGACCCAGTACTTC	CASRSRTGQETQYF